These T cell receptor beta chains were read from a single sample in a study of control samples from healthy donors and cancer patients. The data were produced by immunoSEQ multiplex PCR, yet TCRdb's version contains in-frame clones alone and is incomplete. The repertoire holds about 80,000 clones, with nearly 90% as singletons. The sequenced material came from blood. These TCRs come from a man aged 50-59 years in good health. CDR3s include the opening cysteine and the closing phenylalanine or tryptophan. The D gene is left open where the match is weak. Only some rows state a clone size, as once, few, many or a class for expanded clones.

TRBJ2-5,TRBD2,TRBV7-2,-,TGTGCCAGCAGCTCGGGACTAGCGGGGGGACAAGAGACCCAGTACTTC,CASSSGLAGGQETQYF
TRBJ1-5,-,TRBV6-1,-,TGTGCCAGCAGTGAAGTAAGGGGCTCTCGTTACAATCAGCCCCAGCATTTT,CASSEVRGSRYNQPQHF
TRBJ1-5,-,TRBV5-6,-,TGTGCCAGCAGCTTGTCCCAGGCGGGGGGTCATCAGCCCCAGCATTTT,CASSLSQAGGHQPQHF
TRBJ1-6,-,TRBV6-1,once,TGTGCCAGCAGTGAAAAGCGCCAGGTCAGGAATTCACCCCTCCACTTT,CASSEKRQVRNSPLHF
TRBJ2-7,-,TRBV12-3/TRBV12-4,-,TGTGCCAGCAGTCAGGACAGTTCCTACGAGCAGTACTTC,CASSQDSSYEQYF
TRBJ2-7,TRBD2,TRBV2,-,TGTGCCAGCAGTGAAGCGAGGGCTAGCGGGATCTACGAGCAGTACTTC,CASSEARASGIYEQYF
TRBJ2-1,-,TRBV6-1,-,TGTGCCAGCAGTGAAAGTCAGCATAGCAATGAGCAGTTCTTC,CASSESQHSNEQFF
TRBJ1-1,-,TRBV10-3,-,TGTGCCATCAGCCGGGACGGCTACGCAGCTTTCTTT,CAISRDGYAAFF
TRBJ1-5,TRBD1,TRBV5-6,-,TGTGCCAGCAGCTGGGGACAGGGCGATCAGCCCCAGCATTTT,CASSWGQGDQPQHF
TRBJ1-2,-,TRBV21-1,once,TGTGCCAGCAGCAAAAACAGGGGTTATGGCTACACCTTC,CASSKNRGYGYTF
TRBJ2-1,-,TRBV6-4,-,TGTGCCAGCACCAAAAGTTATGGGGCAAACAATGAGCAGTTCTTC,CASTKSYGANNEQFF
TRBJ1-2,-,TRBV14,-,TGTGCCAGCAGCCAAGACACTAACTATGGCTACACCTTC,CASSQDTNYGYTF
TRBJ1-4,TRBD1,TRBV14,-,TGTGCCAGCAGCCAAGATCGGAACAGGGGGCGAGAAAAACTGTTTTTT,CASSQDRNRGREKLFF
TRBJ2-2,-,TRBV11-3,once,TGTGCCAGCAGCACGGGACTCCCAGCCTCCGGGGAGCTGTTTTTT,CASSTGLPASGELFF
TRBJ1-2,-,TRBV27,few,TGTGCCAGCAGTCCTGCAGGGGCGAACTATGGCTACACCTTC,CASSPAGANYGYTF
TRBJ2-7,-,TRBV25-1,-,TGTGCCAGCAGTGACCGGGGGTTCGAGCAGTACTTC,CASSDRGFEQYF
TRBJ2-2,-,TRBV18,-,TGTGCCAGCTCACTGGACCAAGACACCGGGGAGCTGTTTTTT,CASSLDQDTGELFF